Included here is one TCR beta chain sequence, with context. TEMRA cells were FACS-enriched and CD8+ and CD4+ T cells negatively isolated. When the RNA was reverse transcribed, random hexamers were used with an input of roughly 0.5 to 1 ug. The immunoSEQ assay covered 54 Vbeta and 13 Jbeta segments for CDR3. TCRdb re-derived calls from the immunoSEQ multiplex PCR reads in MiXCR, one entry per CDR3 protein. The sample shows about 76,000 distinct CDR3 sequences, approximately 93% of them seen only once. This CDR3 is built from 14 residues. Germline values: CDR1 SGHAT, CDR2 FQNNGV. V was shortened by 4 bases and J by 10 bases, with 19 bases between the two germline ends. The sample is drawn from a study of CD8 T cells in Susac syndrome.

The chain is built from TRBV11-2 and TRBJ1-1; D is ambiguous. The sequencing input was CD8+ T cells from PBMCs. The source is a human donor with Susac syndrome. Here the CDR3 DNA reads TGTGCCAGCAGCTCAACATCCCAACCCGTCAGAGCTTTCTTT. Its protein product is CASSSTSQPVRAFF.